The 10 T cell receptor beta chains below were found in one sample sequenced in a study of shared clonotypes between healthy human individuals. Here immunoSEQ multiplex PCR was the method, and the copy in TCRdb shows in-frame clones only, minus some. The sample includes approximately 640,000 clones, about nine tenths seen only once; the top ten take 34%. The sequenced sample was memory CD8+ T cells from PBMCs. Subset noted: CD45RO+ cells pooled with CCR7-negative TemRA cells. The source is a young man in good health. Some clones in this sample may be carry-over from other donors' samples.

The chain joins TRBV2 to TRBJ2-1; TRBD1 matches at 7 bases. The CDR3 has 15 amino acids. Germline V CDR1 and CDR2: SNHLY, FYNNEI. J lost 3 bases, V lost 6 bases, and 8 bases had no gene match. The CDR3 coding sequence is TGTGCCAGCAGGCTGACAGGGATGGACTACAATGAGCAGTTCTTC. Amino acids: CASRLTGMDYNEQFF.

The chain recombines TRBV6-5 with TRBJ2-7, with D possibly being TRBD1 or TRBD2 (5 bases each). Germline V lookup: CDR1 MNHEY, CDR2 SVGAGI. V lost 6 bases to trimming and J lost 6 bases, with 18 bases between them. This CDR3 contains 14 residues. This chain's CDR3 is CASSSQGPPSEQYF. In DNA, the CDR3 is TGTGCCAGCAGCAGCCAGGGACCGCCTAGCGAGCAGTACTTC.

V is TRBV5-6 and J is TRBJ2-5; D is perhaps TRBD2 (5 bases). The tail of the sequence fits TRBJ2-7 better, so the J call may be wrong. The CDR3 spans 14 residues. Looked up from germline, CDR1 is SGHDT and CDR2 is YYEEEE. This chain's CDR3 is CASSSGLSLYEQYF. Here the CDR3 DNA reads TGTGCCAGCAGCTCCGGACTTTCCCTCTACGAGCAGTACTTC.

Only one count was recorded for this clone. V gene TRBV4-3 combines with J gene TRBJ2-2, with TRBD1 matching 9 bases. The J segment lost 1 base and the V segment lost 2 bases, leaving 5 bases of the junction unmatched. The CDR3 is made up of 17 amino acids. Germline CDR1 reads LGHNA; CDR2 reads YSLEER. This chain's CDR3 is CASSQSTGGWNTGELFF. CDR3 nucleotides: TGCGCCAGCAGCCAAAGCACAGGGGGCTGGAACACCGGGGAGCTGTTTTTT.

The rearrangement joins TRBV2 to TRBJ1-6, with D tentatively TRBD1 (6 bases). CDR3 length equals 16 residues. CDR1 SNHLY and CDR2 FYNNEI come from the germline V gene. V gave up 2 bases and J gave up 8 bases, with 16 bases separating them. CDR3 region: CASSEMGAGVDSPLHF. In DNA, the CDR3 is TGTGCCAGCAGTGAAATGGGCGCAGGGGTGGATTCACCCCTCCACTTT.

This clone has only one observation. The V gene is TRBV7-9, the J gene TRBJ2-7; D ambiguous. V was shortened by 4 bases and J by 0 bases, with 4 bases between the two germline ends. The V gene's germline CDR1 is SEHNR and CDR2 FQNEAQ (reference sequence). CDR3 length: 12 residues. CDR3 protein: CASSSVSYEQYF. The CDR3 DNA reads TGTGCCAGCAGCTCCGTCTCCTACGAGCAGTACTTC.

This clone was picked up one time. V gene TRBV21-1 combines with J gene TRBJ2-7; TRBD2 reflects the table's D call only, with no check against the DNA. TRBV21-1 is listed as a pseudogene. The CDR3 has 16 amino acids. This chain's CDR3 is CASSNCPPGLHYEQYF. The CDR3 DNA reads TGTGCCAGCAGCAATTGCCCTCCGGGACTCCACTACGAGCAGTACTTC.

V gene TRBV28 combines with J gene TRBJ1-1; no clear D gene. Germline CDR1 and CDR2: MDHEN and SYDVKM. V shed 3 bases and J shed 3 bases, with 11 bases lying between them. The CDR3 contains 14 residues. This CDR3 is CASSFPRVYTEAFF. The DNA for the CDR3 is TGTGCCAGCAGTTTTCCGAGGGTGTACACTGAAGCTTTCTTT.

The genes are TRBV5-6 and TRBJ2-5, with D perhaps TRBD2 (5 bases). The J call may be mistaken, given a closer DNA end match to TRBJ2-7. The CDR3 sequence is 15 residues long. Germline V gene sequence: CDR1 SGHDT, CDR2 YYEEEE. CDR3 nucleotides: TGTGCCAGCAGCTTGGACCGGGGTCAGACCTACGAGCAGTACTTC. It is translated as CASSLDRGQTYEQYF.

The chain is built from TRBV2 and TRBJ2-7, with D unresolved. The CDR3 spans 14 residues. Germline CDR1 reads SNHLY; CDR2 reads FYNNEI. V dropped 2 bases and J dropped 0 bases, with 8 bases sitting between them. CDR3: CASSELASSYEQYF. DNA for the CDR3: TGTGCCAGCAGTGAACTGGCTAGCTCCTACGAGCAGTACTTC.